This TCR beta chain stems from a study of blood T cells in healthy people across ages. Through a sample-barcoded 5' primer and a J-beta primer mix, a second PCR was run for roughly 7 to 12 cycles. Each cDNA was tagged by a template-switch adaptor containing 12 random nucleotides. TCRdb re-called the 5' RACE reads through MiXCR, storing one row per CDR3 protein. The repertoire consists of around 800,000 distinct CDR3 sequences, with around half occurring once and the leading ten covering 40% to 50%. Germline V lookup: CDR1 DFQATT, CDR2 SNEGSKA (reference sequence). This CDR3 contains 13 residues. The genes are TRBV20-1 and TRBJ2-7; TRBD2 matches at 7 bases. The last part of the DNA fits TRBJ2-5 better; the J call may be wrong. The sample comprised blood. The TCR sequence derives from a man at least 80 years old in good health. CDR3 sequence (DNA): TGCAGTGCTAGAGTGGCGGGAGTGGAGACCCAGTACTTC. Protein product: CSARVAGVETQYF.